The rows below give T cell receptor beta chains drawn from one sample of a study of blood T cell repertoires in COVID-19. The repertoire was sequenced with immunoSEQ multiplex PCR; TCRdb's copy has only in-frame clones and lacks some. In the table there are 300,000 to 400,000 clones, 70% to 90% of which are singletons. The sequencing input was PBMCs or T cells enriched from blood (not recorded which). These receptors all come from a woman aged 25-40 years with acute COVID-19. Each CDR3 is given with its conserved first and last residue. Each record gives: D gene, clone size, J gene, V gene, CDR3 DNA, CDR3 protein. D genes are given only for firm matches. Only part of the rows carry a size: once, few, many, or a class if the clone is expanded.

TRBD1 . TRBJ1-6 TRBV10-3 TGTGCCATCAGCAGGGGGCAAGCGGAGAATTCACCCCTCCACTTT CAISRGQAENSPLHF
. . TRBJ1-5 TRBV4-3 TGCGCCAGCAGCCAAGTGTCAGGAAACAATCAGCCCCAGCATTTT CASSQVSGNNQPQHF
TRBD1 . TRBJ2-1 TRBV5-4 TGTGCCAGCAGCATACCGGACAGGGACAATGAGCAGTTCTTC CASSIPDRDNEQFF
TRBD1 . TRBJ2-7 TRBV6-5 TGTGCCAGCAGGAACCGGGACAGGGGACGCTACGAGCAGTACTTC CASRNRDRGRYEQYF
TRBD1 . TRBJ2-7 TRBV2 TGTGCCAGCAGCACCTACCTTGGACAGGGAGGCCACGAGCAGTACTTC CASSTYLGQGGHEQYF
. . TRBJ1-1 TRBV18 TGTGCCAGCTCACTTGACAGTAACACTGAAGCTTTCTTT CASSLDSNTEAFF
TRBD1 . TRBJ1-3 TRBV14 TGTGCCAGCAGCCAAGAAAGAGGGGACAGGGGGAGCTCTGGAAACACCATATATTTT CASSQERGDRGSSGNTIYF
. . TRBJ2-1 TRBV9 TGTGCCAGCAGCGTAGGTCGAGCGTACAATGAGCAGTTCTTC CASSVGRAYNEQFF
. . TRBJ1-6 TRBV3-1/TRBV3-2 TGTGCCAGCAGCCAACGAGACAGGAGCCCCAATAATTCACCCCTCCACTTT CASSQRDRSPNNSPLHF
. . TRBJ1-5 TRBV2 TGTGCCAGCAGTGAAAGATCTCCAGGGGCGCCGGCGTATAGCAATCAGCCCCAGCATTTT CASSERSPGAPAYSNQPQHF
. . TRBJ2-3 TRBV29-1 TGCAGCGTCGGAAGCGACGCGCAGTATTTT CSVGSDAQYF
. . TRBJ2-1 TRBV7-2 TGTGCCAGCAGCCTAACACAGGTTTACAATGAGCAGTTCTTC CASSLTQVYNEQFF
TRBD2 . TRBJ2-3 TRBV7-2 TGTGCCAGCAGCTTAGAGGTAGCGGGAGCCCCGCAGTATTTT CASSLEVAGAPQYF
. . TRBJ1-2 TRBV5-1 TGCGCCAGCAGCTTGGTGGCGGATCCTTTCTATGGCTACACCTTC CASSLVADPFYGYTF
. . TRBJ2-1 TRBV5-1 TGCGCCAGCAGCTCGCCCTATCGGGGGAAGGTCAATGAGCAGTTCTTC CASSSPYRGKVNEQFF
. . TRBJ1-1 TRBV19 TGTGCCACAACAGAGAACACTGAAGCTTTCTTT CATTENTEAFF
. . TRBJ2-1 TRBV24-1 TGTGCCACCAGTGACCCCTCGGGGCAGGGGACCCCCTACAATGAGCAGTTCTTC CATSDPSGQGTPYNEQFF
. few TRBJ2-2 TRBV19 TGTGCCAGTAGTCTTTTCACCGGAGCCGGGGAGCTGTTTTTT CASSLFTGAGELFF
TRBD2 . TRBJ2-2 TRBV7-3 TGTGCCAGCAGCTTATCCCTAGCGGGGGGTACCGGGGAGCTGTTTTTT CASSLSLAGGTGELFF
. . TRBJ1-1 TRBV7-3 TGTGCCAGCAGCTTAACGGGCTTAGGGGCTGAAGCTTTCTTT CASSLTGLGAEAFF
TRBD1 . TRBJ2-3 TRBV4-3 TGCGCCAGCTCGGACAGGGGCACAGATACGCAGTATTTT CASSDRGTDTQYF
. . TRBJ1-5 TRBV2 TGTGCCAGCAGTGTCGGCAATCAGCCCCAGCATTTT CASSVGNQPQHF
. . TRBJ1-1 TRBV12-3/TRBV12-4 TGTGCCAGCAGTCCCAGGAATGGGGCTTTCTTT CASSPRNGAFF
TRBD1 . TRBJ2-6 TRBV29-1 TGCAGCGCGACAGGGGGCGCCGGGGCCAACGTCCTGACTTTC CSATGGAGANVLTF
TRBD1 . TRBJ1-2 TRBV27 TGTGCCAGCAGCACGTGGGACAGGGCCAACTATGGCTACACCTTC CASSTWDRANYGYTF
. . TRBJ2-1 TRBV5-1 TGCGCCAGCAGCCCCCCTGGGGGAACAGGGTCGGGTGAGCAGTTCTTC CASSPPGGTGSGEQFF
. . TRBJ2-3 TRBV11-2 TGTGCCAGCAGCACCGAAGGACAGTTCACAGATACGCAGTATTTT CASSTEGQFTDTQYF
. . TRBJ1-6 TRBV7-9 TGTGCCAGCAGCTTTGGCAGTAGAGGGGGTGGTTCACCCCTCCACTTT CASSFGSRGGGSPLHF
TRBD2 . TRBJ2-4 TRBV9 TGTGCCGTCCCATACGGGGGGATACCTCCTGCTCTAGCCAAAAACATTCAGTACTTC CAVPYGGIPPALAKNIQYF